This T cell receptor beta chain was retrieved from a study of post-analysis software for immune sequencing data. Prepared TCR beta cDNA libraries contained unique molecular identifiers. TCRdb reprocessed the PCR reads with MiXCR, giving one entry per CDR3 protein. The repertoire holds fewer than 850,000 distinct CDR3 sequences, under 60% seen once, with roughly 4.4% in the top ten. The CDR3 extends over 17 amino acids. Looked up from germline, CDR1 is DFQATT and CDR2 is SNEGSKA (reference sequence). Trimming took 3 bases from V and 2 from J; bases not matched to a gene: 13. On this clonotype itself: Its antigen is currently unknown.

Points from the study as a whole: When compared against controls, multiple sclerosis patients showed significantly lower normalized Chao1 diversity. In patients, five TRBV segments were more frequent than in controls, with TRBV5-6, TRBV5-1 and TRBV20-1 among them.

The clonotype originates from a girl aged 10 to 17 with multiple sclerosis. V is TRBV20-1 and J is TRBJ2-7, with 10 positions matching TRBD1. Sequenced material: blood. CDR3 protein: CSARGQGPLLPPYEQYF. Here the CDR3 DNA reads TGCAGTGCTAGGGGACAGGGGCCACTCCTCCCTCCCTACGAGCAGTACTTC.